The 16 T cell receptor beta chains below all came from one sample that was sequenced in a study of blood T cell repertoires in COVID-19. Generated by immunoSEQ multiplex PCR, the TCRdb table keeps only in-frame clones and is missing some. The top ten clones hold 38% of a sample with around 91,000 clones, 85% of them seen once. The sequenced material came from peripheral blood. These receptors were collected from a man older than 75 with acute or convalescent COVID-19.

With regard to this clone: At the DNA level, this CDR3 is encoded by other sequences in the same sample as well. The chain carries TRBV7-3 and TRBJ2-1, with 13 positions matching TRBD2. V lost 6 bases to trimming and J lost 7 bases; unmatched junction nucleotides: 6. The CDR3 is made up of 15 amino acids. Germline assignment: CDR1 SGHTA and CDR2 FQGTGA. CDR3 sequence: CASSPGLAGSNEQFF. CDR3 in DNA: TGTGCCAGCAGTCCGGGACTAGCGGGGTCTAATGAGCAGTTCTTC.

J is TRBJ1-4 and V is TRBV11-2, with D hard to call. The CDR3 has 15 amino acids. Germline CDR1 is SGHAT and CDR2 is FQNNGV. V lost 1 base, J lost 0 bases, and 6 bases lay in between. The CDR3 DNA reads TGTGCCAGCAGCTTAGGGGCAGCAACTAATGAAAAACTGTTTTTT. Its translation: CASSLGAATNEKLFF.

The gene calls are TRBV6-2 or TRBV6-3 and TRBJ1-1; TRBD1 matches at 10 bases. V shed 5 bases and J 1 base; nucleotides not matched to a gene: 7. The CDR3 contains 16 residues. CDR1 and CDR2 from the germline V gene are MNHEY and SVGEGT. CDR3 region: CASSQRRDRGNTEAFF. The CDR3 bases are TGTGCCAGCAGTCAGAGACGGGACAGGGGGAACACTGAAGCTTTCTTT.

This clone was seen a few times. V is TRBV19 and J is TRBJ1-5; TRBD1 matches at 9 bases. Germline V gene data show CDR1 as LNHDA and CDR2 as SQIVND (reference sequence). The CDR3 contains 17 residues. The V segment lost 7 bases and the J segment 7 bases; nucleotides outside the gene matches: 17. The CDR3 loop is CASNPGPGQGGWQPQHF. The DNA for the CDR3 is TGTGCCAGTAACCCCGGTCCGGGACAGGGAGGTTGGCAGCCCCAGCATTTT.

V and J are TRBV30 and TRBJ2-2, with 7 bases matching TRBD1. The CDR3 contains 15 residues. J was trimmed by 6 bases and V by 1 base; bases with no gene match: 8. The germline V gene encodes CDR1 GTSNPN and CDR2 SVGIG (reference sequence). The CDR3 reads CAWSAQQGLAGELFF. DNA of the CDR3: TGTGCCTGGAGTGCTCAACAGGGGTTGGCCGGGGAGCTGTTTTTT.

The V and J genes are TRBV5-4 and TRBJ2-7; 8 nucleotides agree with TRBD2. The CDR3 has 14 amino acids. The J segment lost 7 bases and the V segment lost 7 bases, leaving 13 bases of the junction unmatched. Germline assignment: CDR1 SGHNT and CDR2 YYREEE (reference sequence). The CDR3, as DNA: TGTGCCAGCTTTCAACGGGGGGGAGTCGGGGAGCAGTACTTC. This gives the protein CASFQRGGVGEQYF.

The chain joins TRBV19 to TRBJ1-5, with a tentative D call TRBD1 (5 bases). Germline V lookup: CDR1 LNHDA, CDR2 SQIVND (reference sequence). This CDR3 contains 15 residues. The V end lost 4 bases, the J end lost 5 bases, and 15 bases lay between the germline ends. The CDR3 reads CASSKRGGKDQPQHF. In DNA form, the CDR3 reads TGTGCCAGTAGTAAAAGGGGCGGAAAAGATCAGCCCCAGCATTTT.

This chain connects TRBV12-3 or TRBV12-4 to TRBJ1-2; 7 bases line up with TRBD1. This CDR3 has 13 residues. Losses at the gene ends were 6 bases for V and 8 bases for J; bases not matched to a gene: 9. CDR3 amino acids: CASSLDRVGGYTF. The CDR3 region has the DNA TGTGCCAGCAGCCTCGACAGGGTCGGGGGCTACACCTTC.

The J gene is TRBJ1-2, the V gene TRBV6-4; no clear D gene. Germline loops: CDR1 MRHNA, CDR2 SNTAGT. Trimming took off 3 bases at V and 4 bases at J, with 9 bases between the two ends. The CDR3 spans 13 residues. As DNA, the CDR3 is TGTGCCAGCAGTGAAGGAGAGGGCTATGGCTACACCTTC. Translating it yields CASSEGEGYGYTF.

The CDR3 protein is CASSPIGTSNTGELFF. In DNA form, the CDR3 reads TGTGCCAGCAGCCCAATAGGGACAAGTAACACCGGGGAGCTGTTTTTT. This chain connects TRBV7-3 to TRBJ2-2; D may be TRBD1 (6 bases). Germline CDR1 reads SGHTA; CDR2 reads FQGTGA. The CDR3 runs 16 residues. The V end was cut by 5 bases, the J end by 2 bases, with 15 bases between.

The chain carries TRBV5-4 and TRBJ2-2, with TRBD1 matching 9 bases. CDR3 length: 17 amino acids. The V segment lost 4 bases and the J segment 2 bases; nucleotides outside the gene matches: 9. Per germline, CDR1 SGHNT and CDR2 YYREEE (reference sequence). The chain's CDR3 is CASSRPGQGLNTGELFF. For the CDR3, the DNA is TGTGCCAGCAGCCGCCCGGGACAGGGTTTAAACACCGGGGAGCTGTTTTTT. The full variable domain, with the rest looked up from reference TRBV5-4 and TRBJ2-2, is ETGVTQSPTHLIKTRGQQVTLRCSSQSGHNTVSWYQQALGQGPQFIFQYYREEENGRGNFPPRFSGLQFPNYSSELNVNALELDDSALYLCASSRPGQGLNTGELFFGEGSRLTVL.

The V call is TRBV19, the J call TRBJ1-2; D is possibly TRBD1 (6 bases). The CDR3 loop spans 14 amino acids. V lost 6 bases, J lost 1 base, and 12 bases lay in between. Germline CDR1 LNHDA, CDR2 SQIVND (reference sequence). The CDR3: CASREQGVNYGYTF. The CDR3 region has the DNA TGTGCCAGTAGGGAACAGGGCGTTAACTATGGCTACACCTTC.

This clone has just one count. The chain couples TRBV5-5 to TRBJ2-7, with a possible D match to TRBD1 (5 bases). Germline V gene data show CDR1 as SGHKS and CDR2 as YYEKEE (reference sequence). Trimming took off 0 bases at V and 4 bases at J, with 14 bases between the two ends. There are 15 residues in the CDR3. The CDR3 nucleotides are TGTGCCAGCAGCTTGGGGGTCAGGGTGAAGTACGAGCAGTACTTC. It is translated as CASSLGVRVKYEQYF.

The J gene is TRBJ2-1, the V gene TRBV28; D not certain. V was shortened by 6 bases and J by 10 bases, with 10 bases between the two germline ends. CDR1 is MDHEN and CDR2 is SYDVKM in the germline V gene. CDR3 length: 11 residues. The CDR3 region has the DNA TGTGCCAGCAGACAAACCCTCGAGCAGTTCTTC. This encodes CASRQTLEQFF.

The chain is built from TRBV28 and TRBJ2-1; 10 nucleotides line up with TRBD2. The CDR3 has 15 amino acids. Germline values: CDR1 MDHEN, CDR2 SYDVKM. Germline trimming cut 3 bases from V and 9 bases from J; bases unmatched to any gene: 8. CDR3 sequence reads: CASSFASGRWSEQFF. In DNA, the CDR3 is TGTGCCAGCAGTTTCGCTAGCGGGAGATGGAGTGAGCAGTTCTTC.

V is TRBV18 and J is TRBJ2-7, with TRBD1 identical over 8 bases. CDR3 length: 14 residues. Germline CDR1 and CDR2: KGHSH and LQKENI. Trimming cost V 3 bases and J 7 bases; bases outside gene matches: 8. The DNA for the CDR3 is TGTGCCAGCTCACCGGCAGGGGGCTCGGGTGAGCAGTACTTC. Its protein is CASSPAGGSGEQYF.